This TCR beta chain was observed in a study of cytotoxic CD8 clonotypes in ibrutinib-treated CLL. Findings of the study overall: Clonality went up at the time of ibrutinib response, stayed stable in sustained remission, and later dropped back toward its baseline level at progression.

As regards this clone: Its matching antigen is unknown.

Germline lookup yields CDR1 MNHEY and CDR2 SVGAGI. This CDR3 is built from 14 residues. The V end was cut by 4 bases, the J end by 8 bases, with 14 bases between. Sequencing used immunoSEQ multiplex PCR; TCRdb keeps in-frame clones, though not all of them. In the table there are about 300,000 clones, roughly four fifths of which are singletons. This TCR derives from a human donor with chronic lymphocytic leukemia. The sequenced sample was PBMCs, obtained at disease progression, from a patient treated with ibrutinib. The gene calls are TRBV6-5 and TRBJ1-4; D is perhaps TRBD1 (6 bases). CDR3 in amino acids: CASSFSGVVEKLFF. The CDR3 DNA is TGTGCCAGCAGTTTCTCAGGGGTAGTGGAAAAACTGTTTTTT.